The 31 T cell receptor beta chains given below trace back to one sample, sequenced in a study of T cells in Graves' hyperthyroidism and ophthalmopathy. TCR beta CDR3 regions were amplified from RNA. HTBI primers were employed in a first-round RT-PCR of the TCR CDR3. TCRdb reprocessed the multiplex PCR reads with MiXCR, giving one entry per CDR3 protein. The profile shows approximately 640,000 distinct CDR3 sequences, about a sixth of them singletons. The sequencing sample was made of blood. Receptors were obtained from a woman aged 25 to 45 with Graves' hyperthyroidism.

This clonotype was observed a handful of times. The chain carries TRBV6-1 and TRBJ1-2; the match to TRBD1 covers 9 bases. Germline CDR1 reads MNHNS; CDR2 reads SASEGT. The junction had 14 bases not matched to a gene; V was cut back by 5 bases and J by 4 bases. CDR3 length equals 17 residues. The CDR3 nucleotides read TGTGCCAGCAGTACCCGGGACAGGGTTCTGAGGGGCTATGGCTACACCTTC. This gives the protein CASSTRDRVLRGYGYTF.

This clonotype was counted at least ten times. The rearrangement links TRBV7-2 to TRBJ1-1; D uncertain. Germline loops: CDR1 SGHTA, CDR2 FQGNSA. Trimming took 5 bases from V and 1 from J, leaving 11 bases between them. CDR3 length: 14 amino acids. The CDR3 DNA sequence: TGTGCCAGCAGCCTATCCCGACAGAACACTGAAGCTTTCTTT. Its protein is CASSLSRQNTEAFF.

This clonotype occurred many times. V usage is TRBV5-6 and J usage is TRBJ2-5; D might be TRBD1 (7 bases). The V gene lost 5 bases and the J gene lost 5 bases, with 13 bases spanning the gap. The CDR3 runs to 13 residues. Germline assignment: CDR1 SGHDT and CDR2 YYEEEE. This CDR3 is CASSIGGQETQYF. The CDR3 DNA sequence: TGTGCCAGCAGTATCGGGGGACAGGAGACCCAGTACTTC.

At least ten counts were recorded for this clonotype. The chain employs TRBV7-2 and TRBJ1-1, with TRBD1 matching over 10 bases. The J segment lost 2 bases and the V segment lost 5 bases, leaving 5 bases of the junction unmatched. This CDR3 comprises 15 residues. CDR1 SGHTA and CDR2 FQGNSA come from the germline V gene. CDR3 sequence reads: CASSLRQGANTEAFF. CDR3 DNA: TGTGCCAGCAGCCTAAGACAGGGGGCTAACACTGAAGCTTTCTTT.

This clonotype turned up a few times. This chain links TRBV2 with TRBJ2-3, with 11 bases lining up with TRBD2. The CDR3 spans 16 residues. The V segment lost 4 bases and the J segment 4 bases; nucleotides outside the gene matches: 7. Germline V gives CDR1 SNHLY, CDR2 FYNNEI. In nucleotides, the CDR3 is TGTGCCAGCAGTGCAATACCTAGCGGGAGGCCAGATACGCAGTATTTT. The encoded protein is CASSAIPSGRPDTQYF.

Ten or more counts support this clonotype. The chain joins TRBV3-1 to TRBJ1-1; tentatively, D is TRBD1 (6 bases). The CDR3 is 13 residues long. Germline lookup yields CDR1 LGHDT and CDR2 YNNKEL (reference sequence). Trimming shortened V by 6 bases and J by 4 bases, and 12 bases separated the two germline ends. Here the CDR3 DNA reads TGTGCCAGCAGGAACAGGGAAAGCACTGAAGCTTTCTTT. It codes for CASRNRESTEAFF.

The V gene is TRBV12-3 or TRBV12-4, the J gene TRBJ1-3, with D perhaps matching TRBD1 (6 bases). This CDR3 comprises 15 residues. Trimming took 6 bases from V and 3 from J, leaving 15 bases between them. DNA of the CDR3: TGTGCCAGCAGGACAACTACAGGGATTGGAAACACCATATATTTT. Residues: CASRTTTGIGNTIYF.

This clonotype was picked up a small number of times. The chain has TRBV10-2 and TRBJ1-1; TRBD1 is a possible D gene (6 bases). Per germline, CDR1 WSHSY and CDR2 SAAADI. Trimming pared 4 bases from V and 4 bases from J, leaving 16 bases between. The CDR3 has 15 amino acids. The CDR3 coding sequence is TGCGCCAGCAGTGGGGACCGGGGCAGGGGCACTGAAGCTTTCTTT. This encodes CASSGDRGRGTEAFF.

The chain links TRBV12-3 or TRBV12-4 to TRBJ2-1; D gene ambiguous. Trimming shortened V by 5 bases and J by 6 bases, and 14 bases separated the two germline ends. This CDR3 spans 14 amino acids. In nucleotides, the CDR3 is TGTGCCAGCAGTCCAGGCGCTACCCGCAATGAGCAGTTCTTC. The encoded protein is CASSPGATRNEQFF.

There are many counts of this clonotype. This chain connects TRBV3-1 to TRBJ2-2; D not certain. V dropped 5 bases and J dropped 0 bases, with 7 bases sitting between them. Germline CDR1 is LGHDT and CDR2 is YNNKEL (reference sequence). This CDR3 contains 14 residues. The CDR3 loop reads CASSIAPNTGELFF. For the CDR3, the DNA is TGTGCCAGCAGCATAGCACCGAACACCGGGGAGCTGTTTTTT.

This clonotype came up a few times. This chain's CDR3 is CASSQDWEGGRRAFF. CDR3 DNA: TGCGCCAGCAGCCAAGATTGGGAAGGGGGGAGGAGGGCTTTCTTT. The genes are TRBV4-3 and TRBJ1-1; D possibly corresponds to TRBD1 (6 bases). Trimming shortened V by 0 bases and J by 11 bases, and 19 bases separated the two germline ends. Germline CDR1 is LGHNA and CDR2 is YSLEER. The CDR3 loop spans 15 amino acids.

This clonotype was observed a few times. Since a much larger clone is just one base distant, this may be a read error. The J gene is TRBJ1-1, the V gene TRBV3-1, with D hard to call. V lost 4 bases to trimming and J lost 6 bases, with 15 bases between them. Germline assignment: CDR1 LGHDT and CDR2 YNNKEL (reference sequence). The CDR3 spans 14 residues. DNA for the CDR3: TGTGCCAGCAGCCCCACGGAAAGGAGCGCTGAAGCTTTCTTT. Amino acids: CASSPTERSAEAFF.

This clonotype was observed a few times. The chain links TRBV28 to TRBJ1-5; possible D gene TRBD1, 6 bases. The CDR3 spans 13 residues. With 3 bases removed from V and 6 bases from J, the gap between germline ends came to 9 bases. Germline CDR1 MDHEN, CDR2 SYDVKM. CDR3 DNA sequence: TGTGCCAGCAGTTTCGACAGGAGTCAGCCCCAGCATTTT. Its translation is CASSFDRSQPQHF.

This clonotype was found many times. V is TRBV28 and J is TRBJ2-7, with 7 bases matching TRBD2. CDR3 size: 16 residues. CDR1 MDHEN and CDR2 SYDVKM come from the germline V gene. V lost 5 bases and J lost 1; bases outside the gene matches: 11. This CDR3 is CASSALGRGTSYEQYF. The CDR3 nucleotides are TGTGCCAGCAGTGCCCTTGGGAGGGGAACTTCCTACGAGCAGTACTTC.

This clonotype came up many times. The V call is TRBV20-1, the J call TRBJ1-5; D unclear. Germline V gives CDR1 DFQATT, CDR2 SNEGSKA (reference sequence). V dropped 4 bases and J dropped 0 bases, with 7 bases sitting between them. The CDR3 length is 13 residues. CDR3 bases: TGCAGTGCTATGGACGGTAGCAATCAGCCCCAGCATTTT. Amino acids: CSAMDGSNQPQHF.

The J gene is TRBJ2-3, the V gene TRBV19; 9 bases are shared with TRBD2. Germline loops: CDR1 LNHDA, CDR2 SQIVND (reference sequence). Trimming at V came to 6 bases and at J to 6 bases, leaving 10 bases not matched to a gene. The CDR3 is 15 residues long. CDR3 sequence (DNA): TGTGCCAGTAGGTTGGCAGCGGGAGGTATGGATACGCAGTATTTT. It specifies CASRLAAGGMDTQYF.

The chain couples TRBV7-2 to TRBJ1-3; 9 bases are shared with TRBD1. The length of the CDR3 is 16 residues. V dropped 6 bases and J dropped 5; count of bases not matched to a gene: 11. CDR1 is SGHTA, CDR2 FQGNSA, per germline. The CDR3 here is CASRPLRDRVRNTIYF. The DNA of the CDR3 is TGTGCCAGCAGACCTCTCCGGGACAGGGTTAGAAACACCATATATTTT. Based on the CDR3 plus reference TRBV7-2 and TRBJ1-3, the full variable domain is GAGVSQSPSNKVTEKGKDVELRCDPISGHTALYWYRQSLGQGLEFLIYFQGNSAPDKSGLPSDRFSAERTGGSVSTLTIQRTQQEDSAVYLCASRPLRDRVRNTIYFGEGSWLTVV.

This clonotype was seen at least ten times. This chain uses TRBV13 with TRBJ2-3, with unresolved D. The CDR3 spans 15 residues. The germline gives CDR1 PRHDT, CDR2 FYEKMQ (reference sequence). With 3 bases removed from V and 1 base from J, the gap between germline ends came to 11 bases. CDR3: CASSFIPEGTDTQYF. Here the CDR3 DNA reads TGTGCCAGCAGCTTCATCCCAGAGGGCACAGATACGCAGTATTTT.

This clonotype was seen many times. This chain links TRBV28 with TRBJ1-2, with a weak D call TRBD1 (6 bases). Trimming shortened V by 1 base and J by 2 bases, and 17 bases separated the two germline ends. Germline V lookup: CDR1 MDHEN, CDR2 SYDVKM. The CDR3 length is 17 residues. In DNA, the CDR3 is TGTGCCAGCAGTTTATCTGTACCGGACAGCGGAAACTATGGCTACACCTTC. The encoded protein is CASSLSVPDSGNYGYTF.

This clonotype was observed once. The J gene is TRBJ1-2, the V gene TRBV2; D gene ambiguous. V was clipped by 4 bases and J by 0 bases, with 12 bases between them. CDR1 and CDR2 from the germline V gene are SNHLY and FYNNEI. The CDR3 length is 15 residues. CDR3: CASSATDLANYGYTF. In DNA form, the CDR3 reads TGTGCCAGCAGTGCTACCGATCTAGCTAACTATGGCTACACCTTC. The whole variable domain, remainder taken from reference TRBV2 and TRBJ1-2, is EPEVTQTPSHQVTQMGQEVILRCVPISNHLYFYWYRQILGQKVEFLVSFYNNEISEKSEIFDDQFSVERPDGSNFTLKIRSTKLEDSAMYFCASSATDLANYGYTFGSGTRLTVV.

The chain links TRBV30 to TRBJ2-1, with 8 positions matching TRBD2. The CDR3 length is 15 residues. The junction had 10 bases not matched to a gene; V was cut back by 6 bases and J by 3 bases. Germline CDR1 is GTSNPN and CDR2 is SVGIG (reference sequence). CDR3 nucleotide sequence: TGTGCCTGCTATGATAGCGGGGCAGTCTACAATGAGCAGTTCTTC. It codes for CACYDSGAVYNEQFF.

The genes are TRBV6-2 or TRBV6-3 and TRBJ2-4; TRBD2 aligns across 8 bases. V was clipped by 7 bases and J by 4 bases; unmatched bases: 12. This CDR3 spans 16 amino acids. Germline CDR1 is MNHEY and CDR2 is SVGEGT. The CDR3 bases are TGTGCCAGCACCTTAACCCTACTAGCGGAAAAAAACATTCAGTACTTC. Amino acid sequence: CASTLTLLAEKNIQYF.

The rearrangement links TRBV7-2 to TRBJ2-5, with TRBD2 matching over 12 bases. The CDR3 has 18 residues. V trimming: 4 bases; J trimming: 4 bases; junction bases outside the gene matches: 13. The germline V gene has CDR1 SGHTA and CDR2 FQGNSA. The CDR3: CTSSSYPRRLAGVETQYF. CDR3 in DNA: TGTACCAGCAGCTCCTACCCGAGACGACTAGCGGGAGTAGAGACCCAGTACTTC. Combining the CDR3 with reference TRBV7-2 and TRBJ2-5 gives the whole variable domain GAGVSQSPSNKVTEKGKDVELRCDPISGHTALYWYRQSLGQGLEFLIYFQGNSAPDKSGLPSDRFSAERTGGSVSTLTIQRTQQEDSAVYLCTSSSYPRRLAGVETQYFGPGTRLLVL.

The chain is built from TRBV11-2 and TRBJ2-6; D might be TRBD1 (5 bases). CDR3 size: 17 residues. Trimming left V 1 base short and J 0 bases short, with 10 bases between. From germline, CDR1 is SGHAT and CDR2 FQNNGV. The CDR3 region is CASSLGWGNSGANVLTF. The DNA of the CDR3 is TGTGCCAGCAGCTTAGGCTGGGGCAACTCTGGGGCCAACGTCCTGACTTTC. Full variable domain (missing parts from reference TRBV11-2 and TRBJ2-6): EAGVAQSPRYKIIEKRQSVAFWCNPISGHATLYWYQQILGQGPKLLIQFQNNGVVDDSQLPKDRFSAERLKGVDSTLKIQPAKLEDSAVYLCASSLGWGNSGANVLTFGAGSRLTVL.

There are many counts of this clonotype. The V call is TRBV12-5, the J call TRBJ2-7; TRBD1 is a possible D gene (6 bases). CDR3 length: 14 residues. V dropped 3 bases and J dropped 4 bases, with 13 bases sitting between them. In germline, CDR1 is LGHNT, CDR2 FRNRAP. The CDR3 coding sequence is TGTGCTAGTGGTTTATCCTTAGGGGGATACGAGCAGTACTTC. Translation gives CASGLSLGGYEQYF.

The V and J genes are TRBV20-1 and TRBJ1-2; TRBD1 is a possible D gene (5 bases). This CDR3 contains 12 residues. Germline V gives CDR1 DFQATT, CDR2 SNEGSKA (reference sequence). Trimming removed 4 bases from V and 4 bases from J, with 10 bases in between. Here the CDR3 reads CSATRAPYGYTF. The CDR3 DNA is TGCAGTGCTACCAGGGCCCCCTATGGCTACACCTTC.

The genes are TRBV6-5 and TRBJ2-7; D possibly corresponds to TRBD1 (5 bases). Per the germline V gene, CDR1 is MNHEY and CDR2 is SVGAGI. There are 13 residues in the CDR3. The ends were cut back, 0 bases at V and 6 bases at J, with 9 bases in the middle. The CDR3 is CASSYSRVSEQYF. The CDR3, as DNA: TGTGCCAGCAGTTACTCCAGGGTATCCGAGCAGTACTTC.

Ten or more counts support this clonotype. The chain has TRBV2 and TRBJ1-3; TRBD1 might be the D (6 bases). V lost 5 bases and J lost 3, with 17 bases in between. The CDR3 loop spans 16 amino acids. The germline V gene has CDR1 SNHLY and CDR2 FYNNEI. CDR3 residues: CASSKEQGFGGNTIYF. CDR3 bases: TGTGCCAGCAGTAAGGAACAGGGATTCGGTGGAAACACCATATATTTT.

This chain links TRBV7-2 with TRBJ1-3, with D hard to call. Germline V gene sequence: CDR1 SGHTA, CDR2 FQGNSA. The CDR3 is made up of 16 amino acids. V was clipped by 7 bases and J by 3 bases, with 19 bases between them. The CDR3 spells CASTSDVGSFGNTIYF. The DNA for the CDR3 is TGTGCCAGCACTTCGGACGTCGGAAGCTTTGGAAACACCATATATTTT.

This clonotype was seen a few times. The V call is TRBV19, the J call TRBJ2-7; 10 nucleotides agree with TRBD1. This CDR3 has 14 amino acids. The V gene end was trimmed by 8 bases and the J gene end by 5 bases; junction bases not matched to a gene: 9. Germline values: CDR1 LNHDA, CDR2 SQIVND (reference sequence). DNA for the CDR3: TGTGCCAGTCGACCCGGGGACAGGGGCGACGAGCAGTACTTC. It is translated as CASRPGDRGDEQYF.

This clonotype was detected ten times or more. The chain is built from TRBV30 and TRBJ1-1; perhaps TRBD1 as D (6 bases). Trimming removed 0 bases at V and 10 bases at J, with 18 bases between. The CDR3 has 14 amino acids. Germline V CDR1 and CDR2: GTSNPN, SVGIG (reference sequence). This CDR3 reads CAWSVTTIQGRAFF. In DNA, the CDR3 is TGTGCCTGGAGTGTAACGACGATTCAGGGGAGAGCTTTCTTT.